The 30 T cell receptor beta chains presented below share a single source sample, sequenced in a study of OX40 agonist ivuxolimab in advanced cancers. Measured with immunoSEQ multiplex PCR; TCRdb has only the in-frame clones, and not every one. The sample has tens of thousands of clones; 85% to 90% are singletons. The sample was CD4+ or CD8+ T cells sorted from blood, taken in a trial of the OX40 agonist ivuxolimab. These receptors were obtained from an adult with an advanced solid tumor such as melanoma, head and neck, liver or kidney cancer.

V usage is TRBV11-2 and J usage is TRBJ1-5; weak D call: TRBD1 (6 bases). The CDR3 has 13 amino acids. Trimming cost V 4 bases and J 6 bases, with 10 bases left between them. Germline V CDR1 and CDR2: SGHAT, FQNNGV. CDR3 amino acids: CASSSTGIQPQHF. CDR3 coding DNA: TGTGCCAGCAGCTCAACAGGGATTCAGCCCCAGCATTTT.

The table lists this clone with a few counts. CDR3 nucleotides: TGTGCCAGCAGCCGAGGGGCGGGGGTTACTAGCACAGATACGCAGTATTTT. It translates to CASSRGAGVTSTDTQYF. The chain uses TRBV5-4 and TRBJ2-3; TRBD2 matches at 7 bases. Germline CDR1 SGHNT, CDR2 YYREEE (reference sequence). There are 17 residues in the CDR3. The trim removed 4 bases at V and 0 bases at J, leaving 11 bases unmatched. Filled out from reference TRBV5-4 and TRBJ2-3, the complete variable domain reads ETGVTQSPTHLIKTRGQQVTLRCSSQSGHNTVSWYQQALGQGPQFIFQYYREEENGRGNFPPRFSGLQFPNYSSELNVNALELDDSALYLCASSRGAGVTSTDTQYFGPGTRLTVL.

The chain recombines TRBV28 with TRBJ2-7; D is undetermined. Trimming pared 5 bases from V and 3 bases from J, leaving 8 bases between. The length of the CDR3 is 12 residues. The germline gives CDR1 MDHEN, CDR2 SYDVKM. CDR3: CASSDIIYEQYF. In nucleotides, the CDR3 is TGTGCCAGCAGTGATATTATCTACGAGCAGTACTTC. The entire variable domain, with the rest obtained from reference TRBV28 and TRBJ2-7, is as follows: DVKVTQSSRYLVKRTGEKVFLECVQDMDHENMFWYRQDPGLGLRLIYFSYDVKMKEKGDIPEGYSVSREKKERFSLILESASTNQTSMYLCASSDIIYEQYFGPGTRLTVT.

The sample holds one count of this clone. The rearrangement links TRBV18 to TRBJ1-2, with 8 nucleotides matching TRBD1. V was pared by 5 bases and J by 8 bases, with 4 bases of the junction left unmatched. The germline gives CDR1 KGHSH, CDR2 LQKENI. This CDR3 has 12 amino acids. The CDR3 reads CASSERQGGYTF. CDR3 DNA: TGTGCCAGCTCAGAAAGACAGGGGGGCTACACCTTC.

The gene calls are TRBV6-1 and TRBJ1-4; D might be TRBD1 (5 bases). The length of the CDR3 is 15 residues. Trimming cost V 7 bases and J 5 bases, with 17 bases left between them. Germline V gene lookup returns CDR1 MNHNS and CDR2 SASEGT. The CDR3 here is CASIPQGTRNEKLFF. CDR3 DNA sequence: TGTGCCAGCATTCCTCAGGGCACTCGGAATGAAAAACTGTTTTTT.

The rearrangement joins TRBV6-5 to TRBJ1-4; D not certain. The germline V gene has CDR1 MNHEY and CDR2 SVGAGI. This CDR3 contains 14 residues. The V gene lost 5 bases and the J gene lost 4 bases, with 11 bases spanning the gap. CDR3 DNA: TGTGCCAGCAGTGGAGGAGGGCTTAATGAAAAACTGTTTTTT. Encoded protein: CASSGGGLNEKLFF.

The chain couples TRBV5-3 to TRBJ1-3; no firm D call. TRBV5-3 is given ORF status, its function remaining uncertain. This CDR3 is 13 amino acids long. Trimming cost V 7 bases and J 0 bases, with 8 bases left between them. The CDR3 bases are TGTGCCAGATGGGCCTCCTCTGGAAACACCATATATTTT. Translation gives CARWASSGNTIYF.

As DNA, the CDR3 is TGTGCCAGCAGCTTAGGGGCCGGCTCCTATAATTCACCCCTCCACTTT. As protein: CASSLGAGSYNSPLHF. The chain carries TRBV7-8 and TRBJ1-6; no definite D call. Between the trimmed V and J ends, which lost 1 base and 0 bases, there was a span of 7 bases. The CDR3 consists of 16 residues. Germline-derived CDR1 and CDR2 are SGHVS and FQNEAQ.

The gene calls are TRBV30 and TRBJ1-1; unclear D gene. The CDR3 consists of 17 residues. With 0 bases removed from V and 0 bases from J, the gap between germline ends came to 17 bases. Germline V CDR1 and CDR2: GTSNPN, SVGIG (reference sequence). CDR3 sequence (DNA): TGTGCCTGGAGTGTCGGGAGGACCCTAATCATGAACACTGAAGCTTTCTTT. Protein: CAWSVGRTLIMNTEAFF. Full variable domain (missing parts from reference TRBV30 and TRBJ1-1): SQTIHQWPATLVQPVGSPLSLECTVEGTSNPNLYWYRQAAGRGLQLLFYSVGIGQISSEVPQNLSASRPQDRQFILSSKKLLLSDSGFYLCAWSVGRTLIMNTEAFFGQGTRLTVV.

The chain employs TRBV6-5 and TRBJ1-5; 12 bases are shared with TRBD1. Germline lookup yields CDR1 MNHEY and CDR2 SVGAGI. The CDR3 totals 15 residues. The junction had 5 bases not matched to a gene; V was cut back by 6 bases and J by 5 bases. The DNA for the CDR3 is TGTGCCAGCAGCCAGGGACAGGGGGCGCATCAGCCCCAGCATTTT. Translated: CASSQGQGAHQPQHF.

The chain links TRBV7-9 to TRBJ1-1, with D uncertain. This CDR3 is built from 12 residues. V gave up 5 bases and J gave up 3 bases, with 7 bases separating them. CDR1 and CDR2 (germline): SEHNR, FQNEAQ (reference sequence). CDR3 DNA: TGTGCCAGCAGCCCTAGGGACACTGAAGCTTTCTTT. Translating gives CASSPRDTEAFF.

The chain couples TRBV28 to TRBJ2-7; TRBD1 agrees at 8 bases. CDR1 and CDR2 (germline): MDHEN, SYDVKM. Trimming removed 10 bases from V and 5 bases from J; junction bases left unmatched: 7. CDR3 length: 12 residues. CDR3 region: CAIGQGGDEQYF. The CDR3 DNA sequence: TGTGCCATCGGACAGGGTGGGGACGAGCAGTACTTC.

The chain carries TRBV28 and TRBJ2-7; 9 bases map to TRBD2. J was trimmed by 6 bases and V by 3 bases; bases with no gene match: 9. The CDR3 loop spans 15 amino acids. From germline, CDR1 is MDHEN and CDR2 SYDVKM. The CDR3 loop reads CASSLPGTSLGEQYF. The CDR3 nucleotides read TGTGCCAGCAGTTTGCCCGGGACTAGCTTAGGCGAGCAGTACTTC.

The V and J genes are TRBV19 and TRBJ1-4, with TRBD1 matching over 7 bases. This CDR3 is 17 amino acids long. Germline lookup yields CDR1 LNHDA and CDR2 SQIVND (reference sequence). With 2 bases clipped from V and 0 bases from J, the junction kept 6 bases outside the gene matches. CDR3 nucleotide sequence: TGTGCCAGTAGTATAAGGGCAGGGGGAACAACTAATGAAAAACTGTTTTTT. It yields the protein CASSIRAGGTTNEKLFF.

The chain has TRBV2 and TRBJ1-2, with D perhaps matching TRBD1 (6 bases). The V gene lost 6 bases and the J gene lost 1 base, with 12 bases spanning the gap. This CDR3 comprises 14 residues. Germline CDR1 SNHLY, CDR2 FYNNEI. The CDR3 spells CASSPGQNNYGYTF. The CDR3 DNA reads TGTGCCAGCAGCCCCGGACAGAATAACTATGGCTACACCTTC.

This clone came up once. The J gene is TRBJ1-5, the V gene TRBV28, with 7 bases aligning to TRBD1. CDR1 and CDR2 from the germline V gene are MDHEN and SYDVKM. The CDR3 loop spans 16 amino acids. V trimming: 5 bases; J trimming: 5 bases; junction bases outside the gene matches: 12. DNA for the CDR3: TGTGCCAGCAGTCCACCTCAACAGGGGCCCCATCAGCCCCAGCATTTT. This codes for CASSPPQQGPHQPQHF.

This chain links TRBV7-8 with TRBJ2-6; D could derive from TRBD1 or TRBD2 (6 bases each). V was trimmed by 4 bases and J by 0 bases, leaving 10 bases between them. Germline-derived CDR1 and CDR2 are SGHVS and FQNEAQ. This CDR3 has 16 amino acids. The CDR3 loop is CASSSGGTSGANVLTF. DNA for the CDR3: TGTGCCAGCAGCTCCGGGGGCACCTCTGGGGCCAACGTCCTGACTTTC.

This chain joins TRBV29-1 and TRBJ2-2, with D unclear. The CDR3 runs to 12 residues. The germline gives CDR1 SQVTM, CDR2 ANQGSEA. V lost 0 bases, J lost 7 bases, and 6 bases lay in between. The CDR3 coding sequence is TGCAGCGTTGAAGATCAGATCGGGGAGCTGTTTTTT. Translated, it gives CSVEDQIGELFF.

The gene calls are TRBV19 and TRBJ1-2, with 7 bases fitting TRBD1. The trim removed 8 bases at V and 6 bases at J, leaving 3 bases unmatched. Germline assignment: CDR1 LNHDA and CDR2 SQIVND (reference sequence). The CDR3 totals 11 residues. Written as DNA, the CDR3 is TGTGCCAGTCAAGACAGGGATGGCTACACCTTC. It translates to CASQDRDGYTF.

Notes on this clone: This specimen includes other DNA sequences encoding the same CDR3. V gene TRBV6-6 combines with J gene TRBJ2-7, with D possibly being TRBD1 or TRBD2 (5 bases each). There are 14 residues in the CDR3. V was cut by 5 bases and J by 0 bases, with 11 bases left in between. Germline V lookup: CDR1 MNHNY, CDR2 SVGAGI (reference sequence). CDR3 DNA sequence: TGTGCCAGCAGTCGGGACCACAGCTCCTACGAGCAGTACTTC. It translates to CASSRDHSSYEQYF.

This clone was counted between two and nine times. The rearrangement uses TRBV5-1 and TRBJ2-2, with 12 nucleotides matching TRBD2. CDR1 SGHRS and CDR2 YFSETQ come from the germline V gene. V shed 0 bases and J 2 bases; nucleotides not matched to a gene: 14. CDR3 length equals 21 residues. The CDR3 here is CASSLDFSRLAGAVNTGELFF. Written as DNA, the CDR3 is TGCGCCAGCAGCTTGGATTTTAGCCGACTAGCGGGAGCGGTAAACACCGGGGAGCTGTTTTTT.

CDR3 loop: CASSFALPGTDTQYF. CDR3 nucleotide sequence: TGTGCCAGCAGCTTCGCGTTACCGGGCACAGATACGCAGTATTTT. V and J are TRBV7-2 and TRBJ2-3, with D uncertain. This CDR3 contains 15 residues. V lost 3 bases and J lost 1, with 11 bases in between. Germline V gives CDR1 SGHTA, CDR2 FQGNSA.

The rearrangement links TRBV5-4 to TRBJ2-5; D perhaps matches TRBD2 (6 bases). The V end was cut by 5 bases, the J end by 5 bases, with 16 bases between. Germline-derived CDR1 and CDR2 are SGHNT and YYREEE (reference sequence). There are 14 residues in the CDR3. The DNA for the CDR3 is TGTGCCAGCAGTTCAACTTATCGGGAGGAGACCCAGTACTTC. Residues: CASSSTYREETQYF. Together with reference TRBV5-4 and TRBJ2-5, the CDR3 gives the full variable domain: ETGVTQSPTHLIKTRGQQVTLRCSSQSGHNTVSWYQQALGQGPQFIFQYYREEENGRGNFPPRFSGLQFPNYSSELNVNALELDDSALYLCASSSTYREETQYFGPGTRLLVL.

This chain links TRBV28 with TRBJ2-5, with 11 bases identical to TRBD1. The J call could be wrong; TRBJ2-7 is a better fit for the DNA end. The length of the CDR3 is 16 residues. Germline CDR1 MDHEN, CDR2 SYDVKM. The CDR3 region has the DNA TGTGCCAGCAGTTCTCAAGGGACAGGGGGGACCTACGAGCAGTACTTC. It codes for CASSSQGTGGTYEQYF.

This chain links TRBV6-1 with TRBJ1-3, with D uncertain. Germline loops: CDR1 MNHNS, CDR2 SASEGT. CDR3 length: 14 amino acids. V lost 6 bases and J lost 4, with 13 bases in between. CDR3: CASSERIRGNTIYF. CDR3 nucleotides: TGTGCCAGCAGCGAACGGATTAGGGGAAACACCATATATTTT.

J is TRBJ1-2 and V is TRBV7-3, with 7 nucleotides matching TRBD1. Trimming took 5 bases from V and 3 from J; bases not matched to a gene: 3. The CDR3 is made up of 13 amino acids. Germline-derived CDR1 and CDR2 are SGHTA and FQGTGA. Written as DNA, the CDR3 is TGTGCCAGCAGCCGACAGGGCGACTATGGCTACACCTTC. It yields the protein CASSRQGDYGYTF.

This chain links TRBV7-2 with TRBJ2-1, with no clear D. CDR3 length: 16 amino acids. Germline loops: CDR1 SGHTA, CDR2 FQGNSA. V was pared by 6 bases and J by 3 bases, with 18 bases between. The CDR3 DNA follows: TGTGCCAGCAGTTCACAACACCCGGTTAACTACAATGAGCAGTTCTTC. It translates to CASSSQHPVNYNEQFF. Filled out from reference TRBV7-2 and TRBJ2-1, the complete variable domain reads GAGVSQSPSNKVTEKGKDVELRCDPISGHTALYWYRQSLGQGLEFLIYFQGNSAPDKSGLPSDRFSAERTGGSVSTLTIQRTQQEDSAVYLCASSSQHPVNYNEQFFGPGTRLTVL.

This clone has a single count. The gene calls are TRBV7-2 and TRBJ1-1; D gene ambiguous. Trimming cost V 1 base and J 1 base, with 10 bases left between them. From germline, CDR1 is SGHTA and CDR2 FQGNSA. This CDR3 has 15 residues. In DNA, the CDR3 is TGTGCCAGCAGCTTAGTCACCATAAAGAACACTGAAGCTTTCTTT. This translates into CASSLVTIKNTEAFF.

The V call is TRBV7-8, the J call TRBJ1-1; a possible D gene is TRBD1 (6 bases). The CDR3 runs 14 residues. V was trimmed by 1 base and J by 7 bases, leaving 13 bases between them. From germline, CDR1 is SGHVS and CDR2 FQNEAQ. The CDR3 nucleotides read TGTGCCAGCAGCTTAGTCCAGGGGTGGGGTGAAGCTTTCTTT. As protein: CASSLVQGWGEAFF.

The CDR3 sequence is CASSPLEGVAQPQHF. In nucleotides, the CDR3 is TGTGCCAGCAGCCCCCTCGAGGGAGTAGCTCAGCCCCAGCATTTT. This chain links TRBV7-8 with TRBJ1-5; D gene unclear. V lost 5 bases and J 6 bases, leaving 17 bases between the germline ends. The V gene's germline CDR1 is SGHVS and CDR2 FQNEAQ. This CDR3 has 15 residues.